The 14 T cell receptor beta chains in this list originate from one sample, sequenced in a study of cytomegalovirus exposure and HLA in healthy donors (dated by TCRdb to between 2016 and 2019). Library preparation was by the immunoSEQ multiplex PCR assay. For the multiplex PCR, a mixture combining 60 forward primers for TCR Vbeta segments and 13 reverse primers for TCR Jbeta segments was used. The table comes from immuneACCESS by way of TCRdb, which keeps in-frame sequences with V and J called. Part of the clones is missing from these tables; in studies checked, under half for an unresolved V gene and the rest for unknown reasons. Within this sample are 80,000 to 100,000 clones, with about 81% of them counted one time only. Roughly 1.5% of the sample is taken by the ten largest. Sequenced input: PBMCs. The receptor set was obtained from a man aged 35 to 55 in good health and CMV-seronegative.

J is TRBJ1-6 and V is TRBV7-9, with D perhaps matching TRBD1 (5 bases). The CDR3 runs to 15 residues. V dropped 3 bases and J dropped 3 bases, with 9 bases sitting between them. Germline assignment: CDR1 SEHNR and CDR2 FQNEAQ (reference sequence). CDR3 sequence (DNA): TGTGCCAGCAGCTTTAGGAGGGGCTATAATTCACCCCTCCACTTT. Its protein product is CASSFRRGYNSPLHF.

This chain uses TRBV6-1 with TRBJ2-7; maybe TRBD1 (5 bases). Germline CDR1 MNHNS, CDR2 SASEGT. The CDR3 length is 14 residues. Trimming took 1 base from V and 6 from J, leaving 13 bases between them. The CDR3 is CASSEGQGKGEQYF. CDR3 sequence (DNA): TGTGCCAGCAGTGAAGGGCAGGGAAAGGGCGAGCAGTACTTC.

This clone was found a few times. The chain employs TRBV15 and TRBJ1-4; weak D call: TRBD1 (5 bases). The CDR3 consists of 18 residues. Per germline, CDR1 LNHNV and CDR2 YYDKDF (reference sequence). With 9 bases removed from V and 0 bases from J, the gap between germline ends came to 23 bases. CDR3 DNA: TGTGCCACGACAGATGATATCAAGACGGATGCAACTAATGAAAAACTGTTTTTT. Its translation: CATTDDIKTDATNEKLFF.

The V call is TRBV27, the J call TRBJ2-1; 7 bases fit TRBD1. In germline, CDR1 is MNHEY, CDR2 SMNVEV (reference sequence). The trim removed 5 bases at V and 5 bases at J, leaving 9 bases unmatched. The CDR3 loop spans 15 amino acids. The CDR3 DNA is TGTGCCAGCAGTCCGGTGGGACAGCAAAACAATGAGCAGTTCTTC. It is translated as CASSPVGQQNNEQFF.

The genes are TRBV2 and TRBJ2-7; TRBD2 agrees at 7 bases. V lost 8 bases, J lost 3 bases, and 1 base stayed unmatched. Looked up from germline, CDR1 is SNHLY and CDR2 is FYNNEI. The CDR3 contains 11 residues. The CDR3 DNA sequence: TGTGCCAGCGGGAGGGACTACGAGCAGTACTTC. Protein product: CASGRDYEQYF.

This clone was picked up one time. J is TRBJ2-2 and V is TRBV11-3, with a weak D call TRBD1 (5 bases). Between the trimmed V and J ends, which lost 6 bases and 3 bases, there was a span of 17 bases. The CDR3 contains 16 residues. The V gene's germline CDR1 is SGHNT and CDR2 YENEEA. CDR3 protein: CASSPSRTRDTGELFF. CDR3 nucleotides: TGTGCCAGCAGTCCTAGTCGGACACGCGACACCGGGGAGCTGTTTTTT.

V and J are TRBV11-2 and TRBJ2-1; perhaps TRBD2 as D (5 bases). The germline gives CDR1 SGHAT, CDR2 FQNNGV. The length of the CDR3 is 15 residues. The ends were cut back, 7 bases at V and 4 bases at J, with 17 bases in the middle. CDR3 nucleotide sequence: TGTGCCAGCACCTACGACCGGGATTTTTACAATGAGCAGTTCTTC. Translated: CASTYDRDFYNEQFF.

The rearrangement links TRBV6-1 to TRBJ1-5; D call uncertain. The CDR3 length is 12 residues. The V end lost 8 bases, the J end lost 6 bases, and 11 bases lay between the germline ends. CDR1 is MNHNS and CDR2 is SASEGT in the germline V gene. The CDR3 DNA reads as TGTGCCAGCTCCCTATTTTTTCAGCCCCAGCATTTT. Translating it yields CASSLFFQPQHF.

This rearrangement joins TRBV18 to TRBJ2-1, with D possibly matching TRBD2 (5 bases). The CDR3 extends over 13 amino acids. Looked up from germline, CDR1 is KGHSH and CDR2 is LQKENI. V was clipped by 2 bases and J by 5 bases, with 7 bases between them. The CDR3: CASSPLTNNEQFF. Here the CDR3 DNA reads TGTGCCAGCTCACCATTGACTAACAATGAGCAGTTCTTC.

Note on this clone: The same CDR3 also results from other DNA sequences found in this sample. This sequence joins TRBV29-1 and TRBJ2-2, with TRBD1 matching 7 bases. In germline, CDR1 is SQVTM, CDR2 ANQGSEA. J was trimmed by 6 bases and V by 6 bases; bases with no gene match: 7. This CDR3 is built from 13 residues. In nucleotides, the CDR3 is TGCAGCGTCAACTCACAGGGGTCCGGGGAGCTGTTTTTT. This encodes CSVNSQGSGELFF.

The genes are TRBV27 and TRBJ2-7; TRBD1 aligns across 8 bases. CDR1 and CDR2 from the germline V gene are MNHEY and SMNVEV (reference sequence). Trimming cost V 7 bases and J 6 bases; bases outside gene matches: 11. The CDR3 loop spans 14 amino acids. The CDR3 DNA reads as TGTGCCAGCAAGGTCGGGCAGGGGGCGGGCGAGCAGTACTTC. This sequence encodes CASKVGQGAGEQYF.

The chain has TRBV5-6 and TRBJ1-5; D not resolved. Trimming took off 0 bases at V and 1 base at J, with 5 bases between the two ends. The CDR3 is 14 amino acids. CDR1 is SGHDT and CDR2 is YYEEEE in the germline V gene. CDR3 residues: CASSLGQSNQPQHF. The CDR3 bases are TGTGCCAGCAGCTTGGGGCAGAGCAATCAGCCCCAGCATTTT.

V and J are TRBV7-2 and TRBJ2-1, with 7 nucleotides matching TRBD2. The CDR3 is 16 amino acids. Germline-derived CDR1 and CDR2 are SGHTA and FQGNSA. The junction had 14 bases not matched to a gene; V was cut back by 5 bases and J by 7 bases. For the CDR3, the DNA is TGTGCCAGCAGCGACCAGGGTAGCCGGGGGGTTAATGAGCAGTTCTTC. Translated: CASSDQGSRGVNEQFF.

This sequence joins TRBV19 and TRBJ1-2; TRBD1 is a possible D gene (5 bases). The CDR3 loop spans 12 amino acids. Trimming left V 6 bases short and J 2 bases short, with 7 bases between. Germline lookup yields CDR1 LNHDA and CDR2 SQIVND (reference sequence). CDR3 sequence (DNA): TGTGCCAGTAGGGGGGGGAACTATGGCTACACCTTC. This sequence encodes CASRGGNYGYTF. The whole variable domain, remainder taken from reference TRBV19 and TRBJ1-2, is DGGITQSPKYLFRKEGQNVTLSCEQNLNHDAMYWYRQDPGQGLRLIYYSQIVNDFQKGDIAEGYSVSREKKESFPLTVTSAQKNPTAFYLCASRGGNYGYTFGSGTRLTVV.